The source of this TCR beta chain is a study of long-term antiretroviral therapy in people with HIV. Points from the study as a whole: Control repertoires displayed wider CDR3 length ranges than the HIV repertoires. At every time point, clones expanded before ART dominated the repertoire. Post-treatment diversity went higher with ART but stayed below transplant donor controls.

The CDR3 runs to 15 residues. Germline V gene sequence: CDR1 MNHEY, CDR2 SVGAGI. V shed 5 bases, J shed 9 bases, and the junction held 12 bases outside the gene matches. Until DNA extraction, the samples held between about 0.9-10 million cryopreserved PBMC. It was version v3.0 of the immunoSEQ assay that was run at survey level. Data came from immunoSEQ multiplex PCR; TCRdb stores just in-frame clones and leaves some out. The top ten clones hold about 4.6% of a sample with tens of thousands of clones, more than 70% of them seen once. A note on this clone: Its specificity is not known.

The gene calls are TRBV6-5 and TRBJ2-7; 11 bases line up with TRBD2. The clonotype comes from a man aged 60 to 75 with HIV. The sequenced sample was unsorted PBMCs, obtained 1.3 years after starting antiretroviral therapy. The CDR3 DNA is TGTGCCAGCAGTCGCTCTAGCGGGAGGCTCTACTGGCAGTACTTC. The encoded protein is CASSRSSGRLYWQYF.